This T cell receptor beta chain came from a study of CD8+ T cells in alopecia areata. Study conclusions and caveats: Relative to normal scalp, lesional scalp, especially alopecia totalis/universalis, showed higher clonality.

Punch biopsies of lesional scalp, plus peripheral blood, were taken from alopecia areata patients. In each case, RNA was isolated and then reverse transcribed into cDNA as the sequencing template. Clones were sequenced by immunoSEQ multiplex PCR, and TCRdb holds only the in-frame ones, with some missing. The sample has tens of thousands of clones; around 47% are singletons. CDR1 and CDR2 from the germline V gene are SEHNR and FQNEAQ (reference sequence). The CDR3 totals 14 residues. V was trimmed by 1 base and J by 7 bases, leaving 14 bases between them. This clone was seen only a few times. Antigen unknown.

The receptor was isolated from a human donor with alopecia areata. The sequenced material came from NKG2D-low CD8+ T cells sorted from blood. The chain recombines TRBV7-9 with TRBJ2-7, with D possibly TRBD1 on 5 matching bases. The CDR3 sequence: CASSLGGRVREQYF. The DNA of the CDR3 is TGTGCCAGCAGCTTAGGAGGCAGGGTAAGGGAGCAGTACTTC. The full variable domain, its missing parts supplied by reference TRBV7-9 and TRBJ2-7, is DTGVSQNPRHKITKRGQNVTFRCDPISEHNRLYWYRQTLGQGPEFLTYFQNEAQLEKSRLLSDRFSAERPKGSFSTLEIQRTEQGDSAMYLCASSLGGRVREQYFGPGTRLTVT.